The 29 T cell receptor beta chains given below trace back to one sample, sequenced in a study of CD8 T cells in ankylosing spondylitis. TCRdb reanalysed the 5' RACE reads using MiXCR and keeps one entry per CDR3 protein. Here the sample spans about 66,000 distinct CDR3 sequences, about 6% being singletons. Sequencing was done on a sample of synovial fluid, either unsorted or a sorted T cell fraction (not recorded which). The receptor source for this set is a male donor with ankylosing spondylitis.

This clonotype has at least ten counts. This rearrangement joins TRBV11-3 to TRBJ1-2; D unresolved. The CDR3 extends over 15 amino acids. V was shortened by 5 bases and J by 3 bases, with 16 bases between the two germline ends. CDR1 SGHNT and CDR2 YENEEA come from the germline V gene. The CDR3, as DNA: TGTGCCAGCAGCACCCGCTCGGGAGACCACTATGGCTACACCTTC. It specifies CASSTRSGDHYGYTF.

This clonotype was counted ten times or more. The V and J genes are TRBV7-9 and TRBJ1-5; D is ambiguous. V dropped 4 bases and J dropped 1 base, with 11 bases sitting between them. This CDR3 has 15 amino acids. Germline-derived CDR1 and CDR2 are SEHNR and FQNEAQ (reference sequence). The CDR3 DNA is TGTGCCAGCAGCTCAACGGAATGGAGCAATCAGCCCCAGCATTTT. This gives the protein CASSSTEWSNQPQHF.

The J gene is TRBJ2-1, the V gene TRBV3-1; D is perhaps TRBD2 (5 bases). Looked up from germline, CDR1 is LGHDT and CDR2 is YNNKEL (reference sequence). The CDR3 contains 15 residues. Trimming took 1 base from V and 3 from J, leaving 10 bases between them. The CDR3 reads CASSQAGVGYNEQFF. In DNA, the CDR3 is TGTGCCAGCAGCCAAGCCGGGGTCGGCTACAATGAGCAGTTCTTC.

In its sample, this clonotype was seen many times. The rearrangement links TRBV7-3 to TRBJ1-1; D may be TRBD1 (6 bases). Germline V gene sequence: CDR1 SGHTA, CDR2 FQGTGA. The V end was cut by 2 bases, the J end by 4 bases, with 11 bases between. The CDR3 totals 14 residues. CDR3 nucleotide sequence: TGTGCCAGCAGCTTATTTCGGGGGCTCACTGAAGCTTTCTTT. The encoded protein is CASSLFRGLTEAFF.

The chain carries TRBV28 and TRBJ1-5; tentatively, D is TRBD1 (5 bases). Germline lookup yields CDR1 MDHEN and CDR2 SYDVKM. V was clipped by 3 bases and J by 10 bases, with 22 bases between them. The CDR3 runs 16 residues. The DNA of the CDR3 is TGTGCCAGCAGTTTTCCGATTTTTAGACAGTTTGGTCCCCAGCATTTT. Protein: CASSFPIFRQFGPQHF. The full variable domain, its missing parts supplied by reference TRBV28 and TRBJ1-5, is DVKVTQSSRYLVKRTGEKVFLECVQDMDHENMFWYRQDPGLGLRLIYFSYDVKMKEKGDIPEGYSVSREKKERFSLILESASTNQTSMYLCASSFPIFRQFGPQHFGDGTRLSIL.

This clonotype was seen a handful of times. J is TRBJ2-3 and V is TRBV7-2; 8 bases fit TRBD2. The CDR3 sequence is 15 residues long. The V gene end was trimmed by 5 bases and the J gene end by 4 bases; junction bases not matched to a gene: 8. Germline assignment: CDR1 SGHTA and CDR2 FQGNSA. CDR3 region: CASSRGAGVSDTQYF. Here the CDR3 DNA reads TGTGCCAGCAGCCGAGGAGCGGGAGTGTCAGATACGCAGTATTTT.

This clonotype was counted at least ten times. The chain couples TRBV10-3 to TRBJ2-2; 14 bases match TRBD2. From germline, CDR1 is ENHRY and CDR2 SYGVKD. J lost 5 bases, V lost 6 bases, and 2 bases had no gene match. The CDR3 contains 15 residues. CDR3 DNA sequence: TGTGCCATCAGAGGGACTAGCGGGAGTACCGGGGAGCTGTTTTTT. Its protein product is CAIRGTSGSTGELFF.

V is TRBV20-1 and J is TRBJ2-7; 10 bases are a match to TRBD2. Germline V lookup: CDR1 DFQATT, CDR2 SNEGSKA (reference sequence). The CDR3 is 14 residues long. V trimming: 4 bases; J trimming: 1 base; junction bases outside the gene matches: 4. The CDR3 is CSAIAGGGSYEQYF. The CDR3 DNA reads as TGCAGTGCTATAGCGGGAGGAGGGTCCTACGAGCAGTACTTC.

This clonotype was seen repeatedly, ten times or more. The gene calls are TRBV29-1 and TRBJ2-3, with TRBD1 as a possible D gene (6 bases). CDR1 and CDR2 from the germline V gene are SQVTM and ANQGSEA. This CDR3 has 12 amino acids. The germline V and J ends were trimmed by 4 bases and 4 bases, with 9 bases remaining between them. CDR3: CSVAQGADTQYF. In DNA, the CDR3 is TGCAGCGTTGCACAGGGCGCAGATACGCAGTATTTT.

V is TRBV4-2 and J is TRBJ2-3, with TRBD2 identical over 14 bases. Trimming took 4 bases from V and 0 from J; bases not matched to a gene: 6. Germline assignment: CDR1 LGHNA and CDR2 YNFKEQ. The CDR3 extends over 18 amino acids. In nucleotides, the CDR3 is TGTGCCAGCAGCCGGCCGGGACTAGCGGGAGTTAGCACAGATACGCAGTATTTT. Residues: CASSRPGLAGVSTDTQYF.

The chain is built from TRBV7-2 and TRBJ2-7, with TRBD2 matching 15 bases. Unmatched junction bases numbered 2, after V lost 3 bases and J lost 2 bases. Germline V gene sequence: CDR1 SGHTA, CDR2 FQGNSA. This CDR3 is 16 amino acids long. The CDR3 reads CASSFRTSGRAYEQYF. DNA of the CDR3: TGTGCCAGCAGCTTTCGGACTAGCGGGAGGGCCTACGAGCAGTACTTC.

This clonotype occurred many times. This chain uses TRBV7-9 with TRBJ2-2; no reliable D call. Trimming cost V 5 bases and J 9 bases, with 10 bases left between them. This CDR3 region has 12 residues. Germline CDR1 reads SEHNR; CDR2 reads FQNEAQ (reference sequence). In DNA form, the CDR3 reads TGTGCCAGCAGCGCCTCCCACCGGGAGCTGTTTTTT. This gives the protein CASSASHRELFF.

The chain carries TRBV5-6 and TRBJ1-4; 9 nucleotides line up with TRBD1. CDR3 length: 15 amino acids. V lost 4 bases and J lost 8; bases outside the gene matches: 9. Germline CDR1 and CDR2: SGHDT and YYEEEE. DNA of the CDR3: TGTGCCAGCAGCCCTACAGGGGGCGGAGGGGAAAAACTGTTTTTT. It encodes CASSPTGGGGEKLFF. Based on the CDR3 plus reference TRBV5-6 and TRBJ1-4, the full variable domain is DAGVTQSPTHLIKTRGQQVTLRCSPKSGHDTVSWYQQALGQGPQFIFQYYEEEERQRGNFPDRFSGHQFPNYSSELNVNALLLGDSALYLCASSPTGGGGEKLFFGSGTQLSVL.

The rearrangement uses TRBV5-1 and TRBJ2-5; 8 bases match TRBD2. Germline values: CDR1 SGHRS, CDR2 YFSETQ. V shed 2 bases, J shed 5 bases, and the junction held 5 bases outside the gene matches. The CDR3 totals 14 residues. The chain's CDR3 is CASSFSGTGETQYF. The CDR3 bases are TGCGCCAGCAGCTTTAGCGGGACGGGGGAGACCCAGTACTTC. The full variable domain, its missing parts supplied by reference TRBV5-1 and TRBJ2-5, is KAGVTQTPRYLIKTRGQQVTLSCSPISGHRSVSWYQQTPGQGLQFLFEYFSETQRNKGNFPGRFSGRQFSNSRSEMNVSTLELGDSALYLCASSFSGTGETQYFGPGTRLLVL.

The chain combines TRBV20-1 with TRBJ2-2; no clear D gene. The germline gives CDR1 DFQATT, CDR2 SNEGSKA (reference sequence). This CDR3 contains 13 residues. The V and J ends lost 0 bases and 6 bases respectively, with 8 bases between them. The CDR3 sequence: CSAREGFAGELFF. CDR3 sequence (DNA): TGCAGTGCTAGAGAGGGGTTCGCCGGGGAGCTGTTTTTT.

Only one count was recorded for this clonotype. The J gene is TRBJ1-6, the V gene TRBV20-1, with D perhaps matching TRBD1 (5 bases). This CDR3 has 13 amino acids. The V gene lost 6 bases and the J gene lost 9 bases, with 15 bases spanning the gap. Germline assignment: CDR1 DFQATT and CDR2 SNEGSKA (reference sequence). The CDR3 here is CSARGLSSSPLHF. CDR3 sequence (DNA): TGCAGTGCCCGGGGCCTAAGTAGTTCACCCCTCCACTTT.

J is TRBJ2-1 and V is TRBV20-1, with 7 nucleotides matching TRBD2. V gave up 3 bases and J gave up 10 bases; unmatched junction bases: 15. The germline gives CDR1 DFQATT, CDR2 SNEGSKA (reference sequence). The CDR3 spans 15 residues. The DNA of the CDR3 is TGCAGTGCTAGGCCCCCGGGAGTAGCGGGTGGGGAGCAGTTCTTC. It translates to CSARPPGVAGGEQFF.

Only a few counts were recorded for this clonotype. The CDR3 spells CASSQHPAGDGDTQYF. The CDR3 bases are TGTGCCAGCAGCCAACATCCGGCGGGGGATGGAGATACGCAGTATTTT. The rearrangement links TRBV3-1 to TRBJ2-3; 7 bases are a match to TRBD2. V lost 2 bases, J lost 5 bases, and 10 bases stayed unmatched. Germline CDR1 and CDR2: LGHDT and YNNKEL (reference sequence). The CDR3 is 16 amino acids.

The CDR3 protein is CASSRNSGRAFLFF. DNA for the CDR3: TGTGCCAGCAGTCGGAATAGCGGGAGGGCCTTTTTGTTCTTC. This chain connects TRBV28 to TRBJ2-1; TRBD2 matches 11 bases. V shed 5 bases and J 15 bases; nucleotides not matched to a gene: 12. Germline loops: CDR1 MDHEN, CDR2 SYDVKM. There are 14 residues in the CDR3.

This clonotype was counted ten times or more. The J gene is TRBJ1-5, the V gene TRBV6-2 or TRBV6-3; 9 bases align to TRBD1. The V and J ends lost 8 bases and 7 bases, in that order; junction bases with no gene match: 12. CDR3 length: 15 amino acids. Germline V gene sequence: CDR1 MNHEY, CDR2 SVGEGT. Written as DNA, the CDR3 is TGTGCCAGCCGTTCTACAGGGGGCCTCCACCAGCCCCAGCATTTT. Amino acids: CASRSTGGLHQPQHF.

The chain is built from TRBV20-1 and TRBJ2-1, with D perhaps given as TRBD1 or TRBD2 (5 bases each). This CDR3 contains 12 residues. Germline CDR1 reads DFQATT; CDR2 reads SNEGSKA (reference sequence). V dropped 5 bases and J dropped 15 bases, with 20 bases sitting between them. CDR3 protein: CSAGTDSRAGFF. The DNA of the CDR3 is TGCAGTGCTGGGACGGACTCCCGGGCGGGGTTCTTC.

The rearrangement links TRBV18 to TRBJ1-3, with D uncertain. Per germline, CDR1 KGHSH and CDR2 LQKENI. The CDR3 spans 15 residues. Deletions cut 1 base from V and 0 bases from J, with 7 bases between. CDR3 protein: CASSPREASGNTIYF. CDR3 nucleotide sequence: TGTGCCAGCTCACCACGGGAAGCCTCTGGAAACACCATATATTTT.

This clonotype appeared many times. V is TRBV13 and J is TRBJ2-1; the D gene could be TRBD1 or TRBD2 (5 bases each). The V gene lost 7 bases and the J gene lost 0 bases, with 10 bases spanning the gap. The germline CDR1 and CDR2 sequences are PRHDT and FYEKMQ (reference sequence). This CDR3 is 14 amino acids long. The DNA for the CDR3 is TGTGCCAGCAAGGGACGGGGCTCCTACAATGAGCAGTTCTTC. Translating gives CASKGRGSYNEQFF.

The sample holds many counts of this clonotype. The CDR3 region has the DNA TGTGCCAGCAGCTTCATTGATGGGAATGAGCAGTTCTTC. This encodes CASSFIDGNEQFF. This chain connects TRBV7-9 to TRBJ2-1, with D uncertain. The CDR3 loop spans 13 amino acids. CDR1 and CDR2 (germline): SEHNR, FQNEAQ (reference sequence). V was pared by 3 bases and J by 7 bases, with 10 bases between.

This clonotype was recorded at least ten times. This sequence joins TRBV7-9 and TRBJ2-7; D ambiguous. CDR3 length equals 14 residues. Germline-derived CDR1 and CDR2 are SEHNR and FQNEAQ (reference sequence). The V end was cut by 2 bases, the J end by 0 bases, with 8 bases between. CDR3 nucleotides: TGTGCCAGCAGCTTACAGCGTAGCTCCTACGAGCAGTACTTC. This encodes CASSLQRSSYEQYF. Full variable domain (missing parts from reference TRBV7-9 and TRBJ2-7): DTGVSQNPRHKITKRGQNVTFRCDPISEHNRLYWYRQTLGQGPEFLTYFQNEAQLEKSRLLSDRFSAERPKGSFSTLEIQRTEQGDSAMYLCASSLQRSSYEQYFGPGTRLTVT.

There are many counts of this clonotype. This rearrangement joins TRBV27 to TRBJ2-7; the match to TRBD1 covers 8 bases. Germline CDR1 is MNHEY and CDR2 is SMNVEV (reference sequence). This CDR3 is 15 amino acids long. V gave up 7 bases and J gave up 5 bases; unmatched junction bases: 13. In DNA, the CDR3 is TGTGCCAGCACTCCACACCTTGGACAGGGTCACGAGCAGTACTTC. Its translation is CASTPHLGQGHEQYF.

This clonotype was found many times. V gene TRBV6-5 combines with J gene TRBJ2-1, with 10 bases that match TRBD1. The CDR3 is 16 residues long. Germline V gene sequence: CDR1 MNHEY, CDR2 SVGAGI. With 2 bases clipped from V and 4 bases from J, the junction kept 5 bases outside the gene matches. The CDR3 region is CASSYVGTGAYNEQFF. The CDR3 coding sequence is TGTGCCAGCAGTTACGTTGGGACAGGGGCTTACAATGAGCAGTTCTTC.

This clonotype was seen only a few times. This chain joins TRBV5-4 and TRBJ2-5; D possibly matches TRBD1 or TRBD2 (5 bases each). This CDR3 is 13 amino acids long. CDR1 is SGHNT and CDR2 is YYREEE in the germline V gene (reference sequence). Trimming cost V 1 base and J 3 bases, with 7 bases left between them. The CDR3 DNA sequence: TGTGCCAGCAGCTTGTTGGGGGAAGAGACCCAGTACTTC. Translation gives CASSLLGEETQYF.

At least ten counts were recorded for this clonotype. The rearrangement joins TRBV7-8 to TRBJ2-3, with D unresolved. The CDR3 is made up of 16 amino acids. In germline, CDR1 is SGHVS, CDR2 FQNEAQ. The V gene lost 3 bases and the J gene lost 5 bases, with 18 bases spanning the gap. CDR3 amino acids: CASSFLIPGRGDTQYF. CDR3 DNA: TGTGCCAGCAGCTTCCTAATACCAGGTCGTGGAGATACGCAGTATTTT.